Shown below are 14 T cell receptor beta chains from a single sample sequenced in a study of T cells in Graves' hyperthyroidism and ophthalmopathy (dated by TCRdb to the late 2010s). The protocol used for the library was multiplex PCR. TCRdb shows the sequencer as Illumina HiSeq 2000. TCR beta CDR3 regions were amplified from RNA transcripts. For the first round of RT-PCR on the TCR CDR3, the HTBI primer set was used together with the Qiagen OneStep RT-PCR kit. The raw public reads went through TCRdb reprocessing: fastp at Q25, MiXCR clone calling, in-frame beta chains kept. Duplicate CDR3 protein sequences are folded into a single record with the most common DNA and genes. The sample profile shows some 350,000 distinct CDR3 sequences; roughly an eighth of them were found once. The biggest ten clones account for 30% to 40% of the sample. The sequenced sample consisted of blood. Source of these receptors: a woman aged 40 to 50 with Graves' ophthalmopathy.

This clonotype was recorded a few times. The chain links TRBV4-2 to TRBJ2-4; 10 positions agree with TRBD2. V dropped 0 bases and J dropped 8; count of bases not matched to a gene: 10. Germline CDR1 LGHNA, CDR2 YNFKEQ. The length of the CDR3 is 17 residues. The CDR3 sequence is CASSQDPLLAGEDIQYF. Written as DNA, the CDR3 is TGTGCCAGCAGCCAAGATCCCCTCCTAGCGGGGGAAGACATTCAGTACTTC.

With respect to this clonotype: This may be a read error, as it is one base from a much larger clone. The DNA for the CDR3 is TGTGCCAGCAGCCACGATCAGGCTAACTATGGCTACACCTTC. Translating gives CASSHDQANYGYTF. The chain links TRBV3-1 to TRBJ1-2; D is uncertain. Germline-derived CDR1 and CDR2 are LGHDT and YNNKEL (reference sequence). V was shortened by 3 bases and J by 0 bases, with 8 bases between the two germline ends. This CDR3 is 14 amino acids long.

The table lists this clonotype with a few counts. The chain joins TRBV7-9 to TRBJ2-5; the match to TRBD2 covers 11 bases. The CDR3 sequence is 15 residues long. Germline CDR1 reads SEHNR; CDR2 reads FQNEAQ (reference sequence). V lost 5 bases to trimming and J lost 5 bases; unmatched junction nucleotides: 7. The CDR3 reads CASSRGLAEGETQYF. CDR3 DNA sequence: TGTGCCAGCAGCCGGGGACTAGCGGAGGGGGAGACCCAGTACTTC.

The CDR3 sequence is CASSDTGGGVETQYF. As DNA, the CDR3 is TGTGCCAGCAGCGACACAGGGGGGGGGGTCGAGACCCAGTACTTC. The V and J genes are TRBV3-1 and TRBJ2-5, with D perhaps matching TRBD1 (8 bases). CDR1 and CDR2 from the germline V gene are LGHDT and YNNKEL (reference sequence). V was shortened by 5 bases and J by 5 bases, with 18 bases between the two germline ends. The CDR3 has 15 residues.

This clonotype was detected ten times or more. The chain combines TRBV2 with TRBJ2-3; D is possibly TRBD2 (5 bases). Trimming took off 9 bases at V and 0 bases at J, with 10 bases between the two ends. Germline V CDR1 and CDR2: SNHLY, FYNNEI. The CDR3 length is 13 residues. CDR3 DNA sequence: TGTGCCAGAGGCAGCGGAAGCACAGATACGCAGTATTTT. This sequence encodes CARGSGSTDTQYF. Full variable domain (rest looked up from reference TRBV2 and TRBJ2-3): EPEVTQTPSHQVTQMGQEVILRCVPISNHLYFYWYRQILGQKVEFLVSFYNNEISEKSEIFDDQFSVERPDGSNFTLKIRSTKLEDSAMYFCARGSGSTDTQYFGPGTRLTVL.

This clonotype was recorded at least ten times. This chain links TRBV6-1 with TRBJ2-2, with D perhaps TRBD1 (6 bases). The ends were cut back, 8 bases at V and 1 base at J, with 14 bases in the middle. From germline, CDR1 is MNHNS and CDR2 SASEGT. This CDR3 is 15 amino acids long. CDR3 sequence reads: CASSLDSQNTGELFF. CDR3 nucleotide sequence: TGTGCCAGCTCATTGGACAGTCAGAACACCGGGGAGCTGTTTTTT.

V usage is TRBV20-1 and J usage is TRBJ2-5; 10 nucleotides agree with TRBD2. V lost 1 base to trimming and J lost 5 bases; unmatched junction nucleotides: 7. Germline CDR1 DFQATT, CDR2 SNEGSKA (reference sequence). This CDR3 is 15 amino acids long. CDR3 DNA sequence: TGCAGTGCTAGAGTCCCTAGCGGGAGAGTTGAGACCCAGTACTTC. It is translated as CSARVPSGRVETQYF.

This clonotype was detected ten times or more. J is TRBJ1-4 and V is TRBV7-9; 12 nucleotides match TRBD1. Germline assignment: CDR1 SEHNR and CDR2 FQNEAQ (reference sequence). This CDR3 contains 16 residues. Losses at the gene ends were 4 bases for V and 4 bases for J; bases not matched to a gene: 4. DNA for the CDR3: TGTGCCAGCAGCTCGGGACAGGGGGCTATTAATGAAAAACTGTTTTTT. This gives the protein CASSSGQGAINEKLFF.

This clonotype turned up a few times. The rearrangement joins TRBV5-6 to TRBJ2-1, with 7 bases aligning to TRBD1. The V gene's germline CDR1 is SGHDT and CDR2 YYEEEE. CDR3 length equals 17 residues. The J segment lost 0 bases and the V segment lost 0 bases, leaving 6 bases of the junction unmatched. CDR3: CASSLALWDSSYNEQFF. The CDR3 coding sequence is TGTGCCAGCAGCTTGGCCCTCTGGGACAGCTCCTACAATGAGCAGTTCTTC.

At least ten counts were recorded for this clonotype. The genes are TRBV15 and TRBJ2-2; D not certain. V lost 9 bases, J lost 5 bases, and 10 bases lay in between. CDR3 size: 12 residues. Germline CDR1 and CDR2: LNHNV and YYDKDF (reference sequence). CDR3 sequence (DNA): TGTGCCACTTCTTTGTTTACCGGGGAGCTGTTTTTT. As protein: CATSLFTGELFF.

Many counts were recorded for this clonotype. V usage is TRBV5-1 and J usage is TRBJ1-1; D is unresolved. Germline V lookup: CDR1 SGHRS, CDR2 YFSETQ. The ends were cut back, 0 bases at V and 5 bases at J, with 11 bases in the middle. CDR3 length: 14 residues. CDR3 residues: CASSLEPGRTEAFF. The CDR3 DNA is TGCGCCAGCAGCTTGGAACCGGGGAGGACTGAAGCTTTCTTT. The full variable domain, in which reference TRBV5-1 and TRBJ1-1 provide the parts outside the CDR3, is KAGVTQTPRYLIKTRGQQVTLSCSPISGHRSVSWYQQTPGQGLQFLFEYFSETQRNKGNFPGRFSGRQFSNSRSEMNVSTLELGDSALYLCASSLEPGRTEAFFGQGTRLTVV.

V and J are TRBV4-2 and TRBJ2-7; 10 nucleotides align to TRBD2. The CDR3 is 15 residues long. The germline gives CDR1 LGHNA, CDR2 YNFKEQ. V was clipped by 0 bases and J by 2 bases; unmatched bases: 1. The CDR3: CASSQELAGPYEQYF. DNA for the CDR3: TGTGCCAGCAGCCAAGAACTAGCGGGACCCTACGAGCAGTACTTC.

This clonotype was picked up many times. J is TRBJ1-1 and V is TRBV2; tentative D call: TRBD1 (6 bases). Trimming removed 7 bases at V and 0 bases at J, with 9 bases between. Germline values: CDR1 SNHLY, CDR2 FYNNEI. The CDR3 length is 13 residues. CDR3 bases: TGTGCCAGCAACAGGGAGATGAACACTGAAGCTTTCTTT. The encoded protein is CASNREMNTEAFF.

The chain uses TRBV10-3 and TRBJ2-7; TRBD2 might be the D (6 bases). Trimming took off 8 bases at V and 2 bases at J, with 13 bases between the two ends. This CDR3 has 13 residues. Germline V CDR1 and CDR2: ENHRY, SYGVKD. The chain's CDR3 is CAISSGSPYEQYF. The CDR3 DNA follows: TGTGCCATCTCAAGCGGGTCTCCCTACGAGCAGTACTTC.